Presented here are 2 T cell receptor beta chains from one specimen sequenced in a study of blood T cell repertoires in COVID-19. Generated by immunoSEQ multiplex PCR, the TCRdb table keeps only in-frame clones and is missing some. The repertoire holds around 130,000 clones, 84% seen once, with around 3.9% in the top ten. The sequenced material came from PBMCs or T cells enriched from blood (not recorded which). These receptors originate from a woman aged 25 to 45 who had recovered from COVID-19.

This CDR3 reads CASSDTTSGRGRTQYF. CDR3 DNA sequence: TGTGCCAGCAGTGACACGACTAGCGGGAGGGGGAGAACGCAGTATTTT. The genes are TRBV9 and TRBJ2-3; 14 bases are shared with TRBD2. V trimming: 5 bases; J trimming: 9 bases; junction bases outside the gene matches: 11. The CDR3 sequence is 16 residues long. Germline V gene lookup returns CDR1 SGDLS and CDR2 YYNGEE.

The rearrangement links TRBV3-1 (or the pseudogene TRBV3-2) to TRBJ1-1; 8 bases map to TRBD1. The CDR3 has 14 residues. From germline, CDR1 is LGHDT and CDR2 YNNKEL (reference sequence). Trimming cost V 4 bases and J 5 bases; bases outside gene matches: 6. The DNA for the CDR3 is TGTGCCAGCAGCCGCGGGACAGGCCTTACTGAAGCTTTCTTT. Protein product: CASSRGTGLTEAFF.